Presented here are 25 T cell receptor beta chains from one specimen sequenced in a study of T cells in Graves' hyperthyroidism and ophthalmopathy. Amplification yielded TCR beta CDR3 regions, with RNA transcripts as the source. With the HTBI primer set, the TCR CDR3 went through a first round of RT-PCR. TCRdb re-called the multiplex PCR reads through MiXCR, storing one row per CDR3 protein. The data hold approximately 95,000 distinct CDR3 sequences, with roughly 39% observed a single time. The sample comprised peripheral blood or thyroid tissue (not recorded which). These receptor sequences come from a woman under 40 with Graves' hyperthyroidism.

This clonotype was observed many times. The chain is built from TRBV20-1 and TRBJ1-4; maybe TRBD1 (5 bases). This CDR3 is built from 14 residues. Trimming took 3 bases from V and 3 from J, leaving 11 bases between them. CDR1 is DFQATT and CDR2 is SNEGSKA in the germline V gene (reference sequence). Written as DNA, the CDR3 is TGCAGTGCTAGTCGGGACTCCTCTAATGAAAAACTGTTTTTT. This codes for CSASRDSSNEKLFF.

The genes are TRBV2 and TRBJ2-3; unclear D gene. Germline V gene sequence: CDR1 SNHLY, CDR2 FYNNEI. With 7 bases removed from V and 2 bases from J, the gap between germline ends came to 22 bases. The CDR3 length is 17 residues. CDR3 DNA: TGTGCCAGCAATCGACCTGCCCTATTGACCTTCACAGATACGCAGTATTTT. Its protein product is CASNRPALLTFTDTQYF. Full variable domain (remainder filled in from reference TRBV2 and TRBJ2-3): EPEVTQTPSHQVTQMGQEVILRCVPISNHLYFYWYRQILGQKVEFLVSFYNNEISEKSEIFDDQFSVERPDGSNFTLKIRSTKLEDSAMYFCASNRPALLTFTDTQYFGPGTRLTVL.

This clonotype was recorded at least ten times. The CDR3 DNA follows: TGCAGTGCTAGGGGGCCCGGACGTATCGCCCAGCATTTT. Protein product: CSARGPGRIAQHF. The chain uses TRBV20-1 and TRBJ1-5; possible D gene TRBD1, 5 bases. V gave up 3 bases and J gave up 11 bases, with 17 bases separating them. From germline, CDR1 is DFQATT and CDR2 SNEGSKA (reference sequence). The CDR3 runs to 13 residues.

The chain employs TRBV5-1 and TRBJ2-1; TRBD2 aligns across 9 bases. Germline CDR1 and CDR2: SGHRS and YFSETQ. This CDR3 has 15 residues. The V gene end was trimmed by 0 bases and the J gene end by 12 bases; junction bases not matched to a gene: 10. This CDR3 reads CASSLEIAGDRRQFF. The DNA of the CDR3 is TGCGCCAGCAGCTTGGAGATAGCGGGAGATAGGAGGCAGTTCTTC.

V is TRBV10-3 and J is TRBJ2-7; 7 nucleotides align to TRBD1. The CDR3 consists of 12 residues. Per the germline V gene, CDR1 is ENHRY and CDR2 is SYGVKD. J gave up 4 bases and V 10 bases, and 7 bases lay outside the gene matches. Here the CDR3 DNA reads TGTGCCACGAGACAGGGTCAGTACGAGCAGTACTTC. Translating gives CATRQGQYEQYF.

The chain combines TRBV10-1 with TRBJ1-4; TRBD1 matches at 10 bases. This CDR3 region has 14 residues. CDR1 and CDR2 from the germline V gene are WNHNN and SYGVQD (reference sequence). Unmatched junction bases numbered 5, after V lost 5 bases and J lost 8 bases. CDR3 nucleotide sequence: TGCGCCAGCAGTCGGGACAGGGGAAGCGAAAAACTGTTTTTT. This translates into CASSRDRGSEKLFF.

This clonotype was recorded only once. This may come from a read error, since a much larger clone is one base off. The V and J genes are TRBV3-1 and TRBJ1-1; D not certain. CDR1 is LGHDT and CDR2 is YNNKEL in the germline V gene (reference sequence). The CDR3 sequence is 14 residues long. In DNA form, the CDR3 reads TGTGCCAGCGGCCATAATGACGGAAACACTGAAGCTTTCTTT. It encodes CASGHNDGNTEAFF.

The J gene is TRBJ1-1, the V gene TRBV10-3, with D possibly matching TRBD1 (6 bases). Germline CDR1 ENHRY, CDR2 SYGVKD. CDR3 length: 16 amino acids. Trimming stripped 10 bases from V and 0 bases from J, with 21 bases between. The CDR3 DNA follows: TGTGCCAGCAGCTCTGGGGGCAGTCCCATGAACACTGAAGCTTTCTTT. This sequence encodes CASSSGGSPMNTEAFF.

This clonotype came up many times. The rearrangement uses TRBV15 and TRBJ2-7; a possible D gene is TRBD2 (5 bases). CDR3 length: 14 residues. Germline CDR1 and CDR2: LNHNV and YYDKDF (reference sequence). V lost 0 bases and J lost 7, with 13 bases in between. CDR3 sequence reads: CATSREDSSGEQYF. In nucleotides, the CDR3 is TGTGCCACCAGCAGAGAAGACTCCTCGGGGGAGCAGTACTTC. Full variable domain (rest looked up from reference TRBV15 and TRBJ2-7): DAMVIQNPRYQVTQFGKPVTLSCSQTLNHNVMYWYQQKSSQAPKLLFHYYDKDFNNEADTPDNFQSRRPNTSFCFLDIRSPGLGDTAMYLCATSREDSSGEQYFGPGTRLTVT.

This clonotype was seen many times. The rearrangement links TRBV6-6 to TRBJ1-1, with D maybe TRBD1 (5 bases). Germline assignment: CDR1 MNHNY and CDR2 SVGAGI (reference sequence). Trimming pared 5 bases from V and 5 bases from J, leaving 15 bases between. This CDR3 has 14 residues. CDR3 amino acids: CASSQTGAGTEAFF. The CDR3 DNA is TGTGCCAGCAGTCAAACAGGCGCCGGAACTGAAGCTTTCTTT.

The chain recombines TRBV2 with TRBJ2-7, with TRBD2 identical over 9 bases. The V segment lost 6 bases and the J segment 0 bases; nucleotides outside the gene matches: 12. CDR3 size: 17 residues. Germline V gene lookup returns CDR1 SNHLY and CDR2 FYNNEI. DNA of the CDR3: TGTGCCAGCAGGAAAGACCATCGCGGGAGGGCCTCCTACGAGCAGTACTTC. Amino acids: CASRKDHRGRASYEQYF. Drawing the rest from reference TRBV2 and TRBJ2-7, the complete variable domain is EPEVTQTPSHQVTQMGQEVILRCVPISNHLYFYWYRQILGQKVEFLVSFYNNEISEKSEIFDDQFSVERPDGSNFTLKIRSTKLEDSAMYFCASRKDHRGRASYEQYFGPGTRLTVT.

Only a few counts were recorded for this clonotype. The chain combines TRBV5-1 with TRBJ2-3; 9 nucleotides agree with TRBD2. The trim removed 0 bases at V and 4 bases at J, leaving 21 bases unmatched. Germline-derived CDR1 and CDR2 are SGHRS and YFSETQ. CDR3 length: 21 amino acids. CDR3 in amino acids: CASSLAFAGGRPPRSSDTQYF. The CDR3 nucleotides read TGCGCCAGCAGCTTGGCCTTTGCGGGAGGGCGGCCCCCCCGGAGCTCAGATACGCAGTATTTT.

This chain uses TRBV4-2 with TRBJ1-4, with no clear D. CDR3 length: 14 amino acids. Trimming took off 1 base at V and 5 bases at J, with 8 bases between the two ends. Germline CDR1 reads LGHNA; CDR2 reads YNFKEQ. The CDR3 reads CASSQGARNEKLFF. DNA for the CDR3: TGTGCCAGCAGCCAAGGGGCCCGAAATGAAAAACTGTTTTTT.

This clonotype was seen a single time. The V gene is TRBV24-1, the J gene TRBJ1-2; tentative D call: TRBD1 (5 bases). There are 14 residues in the CDR3. V lost 2 bases, J lost 6 bases, and 12 bases lay in between. Germline V gene lookup returns CDR1 KGHDR and CDR2 SFDVKD. This CDR3 is CATSDSPGGDGYTF. The CDR3 DNA reads TGTGCCACCAGTGATTCACCTGGGGGAGATGGCTACACCTTC.

The gene calls are TRBV5-4 and TRBJ2-5; D might be TRBD2 (5 bases). The germline gives CDR1 SGHNT, CDR2 YYREEE (reference sequence). The CDR3 runs to 13 residues. Trimming cost V 4 bases and J 5 bases, with 12 bases left between them. The chain's CDR3 is CASSPRPGETQYF. DNA of the CDR3: TGTGCCAGCAGCCCTCGGCCGGGGGAGACCCAGTACTTC. The variable domain in full, with the rest retrieved from reference TRBV5-4 and TRBJ2-5, is ETGVTQSPTHLIKTRGQQVTLRCSSQSGHNTVSWYQQALGQGPQFIFQYYREEENGRGNFPPRFSGLQFPNYSSELNVNALELDDSALYLCASSPRPGETQYFGPGTRLLVL.

At least ten counts were recorded for this clonotype. The J gene is TRBJ2-5, the V gene TRBV28; 10 bases agree with TRBD2. The V gene's germline CDR1 is MDHEN and CDR2 SYDVKM. The CDR3 has 16 amino acids. V shed 6 bases, J shed 3 bases, and the junction held 10 bases outside the gene matches. The CDR3: CASSPPASGSKETQYF. In nucleotides, the CDR3 is TGTGCCAGCAGCCCACCTGCTAGCGGGAGTAAAGAGACCCAGTACTTC.

This clonotype has at least ten counts. The genes are TRBV3-1 and TRBJ2-7, with 8 bases aligning to TRBD2. This CDR3 is 16 amino acids long. Germline V gene sequence: CDR1 LGHDT, CDR2 YNNKEL (reference sequence). The V gene end was trimmed by 2 bases and the J gene end by 6 bases; junction bases not matched to a gene: 12. The CDR3 loop is CASSQTSAGESLEQYF. CDR3 in DNA: TGTGCCAGCAGCCAAACCTCAGCGGGAGAATCCCTCGAGCAGTACTTC.

This clonotype appeared many times. The chain joins TRBV11-2 to TRBJ1-1; TRBD1 agrees at 7 bases. CDR1 is SGHAT, CDR2 FQNNGV, per germline. With 3 bases clipped from V and 8 bases from J, the junction kept 6 bases outside the gene matches. The CDR3 is 13 residues long. CDR3 nucleotide sequence: TGTGCCAGCAGCTTTACCGGGACAGACGAAGCTTTCTTT. It translates to CASSFTGTDEAFF.

In its sample, this clonotype was seen a few times. This chain's CDR3 is CASSQDGRPPADTQYF. The CDR3 bases are TGCGCCAGCAGCCAAGATGGAAGGCCTCCGGCAGATACGCAGTATTTT. The chain couples TRBV4-1 to TRBJ2-3; D unresolved. V was pared by 0 bases and J by 4 bases, with 14 bases between. The CDR3 is 16 residues long. Germline assignment: CDR1 MGHRA and CDR2 YSYEKL.

This clonotype was detected many times. The chain recombines TRBV12-3 or TRBV12-4 with TRBJ1-4; the match to TRBD1 covers 9 bases. V lost 5 bases, J lost 6 bases, and 7 bases stayed unmatched. The CDR3 extends over 15 amino acids. As DNA, the CDR3 is TGTGCCAGCAGTCGCACACAGGGGGCGGATGAAAAACTGTTTTTT. This encodes CASSRTQGADEKLFF.

This clonotype has only a few counts. Without the conserved terminal phenylalanine or tryptophan, this CDR3 likely stems from a read error. The chain has TRBV20-1 and TRBJ1-5; D is unresolved. CDR3 size: 14 residues. The V end lost 3 bases, the J end lost 4 bases, and 13 bases lay between the germline ends. CDR1 DFQATT and CDR2 SNEGSKA come from the germline V gene (reference sequence). In DNA form, the CDR3 reads TGCAGTGCTAGCCCCGGAGGGAATAATCAGCCCCAGCATCTT. It encodes CSASPGGNNQPQHL.

V is TRBV5-4 and J is TRBJ1-2, with 9 bases aligning to TRBD1. CDR1 is SGHNT, CDR2 YYREEE, per germline (reference sequence). V trimming: 4 bases; J trimming: 5 bases; junction bases outside the gene matches: 3. This CDR3 comprises 13 residues. CDR3 bases: TGTGCCAGCAGCAGACAGGGGGGATATGGCTACACCTTC. This codes for CASSRQGGYGYTF.

J is TRBJ1-5 and V is TRBV4-1; D not certain. The CDR3 consists of 9 residues. Per germline, CDR1 MGHRA and CDR2 YSYEKL. V was pared by 6 bases and J by 10 bases, with 4 bases between. This chain's CDR3 is CASSHPQHF. The CDR3 region has the DNA TGCGCCAGCAGTCATCCCCAGCATTTT.

The chain is built from TRBV7-3 and TRBJ1-1; no clear D gene. CDR1 SGHTA and CDR2 FQGTGA come from the germline V gene. This CDR3 comprises 12 residues. V was cut by 6 bases and J by 2 bases, with 7 bases left in between. This CDR3 reads CASSYPNTEAFF. CDR3 sequence (DNA): TGTGCCAGCAGTTACCCCAACACTGAAGCTTTCTTT. The full variable domain, rest sourced from reference TRBV7-3 and TRBJ1-1, is GAGVSQTPSNKVTEKGKYVELRCDPISGHTALYWYRQSLGQGPEFLIYFQGTGAADDSGLPNDRFFAVRPEGSVSTLKIQRTERGDSAVYLCASSYPNTEAFFGQGTRLTVV.

This clonotype was counted at least ten times. This chain uses TRBV28 with TRBJ1-5; 9 bases fit TRBD1. The germline V gene has CDR1 MDHEN and CDR2 SYDVKM. The CDR3 runs to 15 residues. V was clipped by 6 bases and J by 7 bases; unmatched bases: 10. CDR3 protein: CASSPRGQGHQPQHF. The CDR3 nucleotides are TGTGCCAGCAGCCCGCGGGGACAGGGACACCAGCCCCAGCATTTT.